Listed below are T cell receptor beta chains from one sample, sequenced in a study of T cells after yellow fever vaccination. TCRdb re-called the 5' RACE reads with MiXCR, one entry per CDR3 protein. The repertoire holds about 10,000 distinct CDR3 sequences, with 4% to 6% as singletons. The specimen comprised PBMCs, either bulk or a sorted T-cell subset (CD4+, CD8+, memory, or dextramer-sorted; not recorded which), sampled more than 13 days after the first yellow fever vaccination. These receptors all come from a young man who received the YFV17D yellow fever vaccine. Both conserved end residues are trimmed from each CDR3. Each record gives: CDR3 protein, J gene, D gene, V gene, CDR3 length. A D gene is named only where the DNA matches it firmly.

CDR3 protein: ASSLGGTGEGGYT; J gene: TRBJ1-2; D gene: TRBD1; V gene: TRBV7-9; CDR3 length: 13
CDR3 protein: ASSYSREGTTDTQY; J gene: TRBJ2-3; D gene: NA; V gene: TRBV6-5; CDR3 length: 14
CDR3 protein: ASRPPGTGTSPLH; J gene: TRBJ1-6; D gene: TRBD1; V gene: TRBV12-3/TRBV12-4; CDR3 length: 13
CDR3 protein: ASSASGDTQY; J gene: TRBJ2-3; D gene: NA; V gene: TRBV7-2; CDR3 length: 10
CDR3 protein: KHRLAGNTGELF; J gene: TRBJ2-2; D gene: TRBD2; V gene: TRBV20-1; CDR3 length: 12
CDR3 protein: ASSQQGNQPQH; J gene: TRBJ1-5; D gene: NA; V gene: TRBV4-3; CDR3 length: 11
CDR3 protein: AISAVTRHGNTIY; J gene: TRBJ1-3; D gene: NA; V gene: TRBV10-3; CDR3 length: 13
CDR3 protein: ATSDPGPPGTQY; J gene: TRBJ2-5; D gene: NA; V gene: TRBV24-1; CDR3 length: 12
CDR3 protein: ASSSSSGNTIY; J gene: TRBJ1-3; D gene: NA; V gene: TRBV7-7; CDR3 length: 11
CDR3 protein: ATSRGGAPNTGELF; J gene: TRBJ2-2; D gene: NA; V gene: TRBV15; CDR3 length: 14
CDR3 protein: ASSQDYWVTEAF; J gene: TRBJ1-1; D gene: NA; V gene: TRBV4-3; CDR3 length: 12
CDR3 protein: ASTKANLNTEAF; J gene: TRBJ1-1; D gene: NA; V gene: TRBV6-5; CDR3 length: 12
CDR3 protein: ASSRTSGVTGTGELF; J gene: TRBJ2-2; D gene: TRBD2; V gene: TRBV19; CDR3 length: 15
CDR3 protein: ASSWREGGTDTQY; J gene: TRBJ2-3; D gene: NA; V gene: TRBV5-1; CDR3 length: 13
CDR3 protein: ASSRLAGGLDEQF; J gene: TRBJ2-1; D gene: TRBD2; V gene: TRBV9; CDR3 length: 13
CDR3 protein: SASDSYSNQPQH; J gene: TRBJ1-5; D gene: NA; V gene: TRBV20-1; CDR3 length: 12
CDR3 protein: ASSSGTQETQY; J gene: TRBJ2-5; D gene: NA; V gene: TRBV5-4; CDR3 length: 11
CDR3 protein: ASTTTGFGYT; J gene: TRBJ1-2; D gene: NA; V gene: TRBV28; CDR3 length: 10
CDR3 protein: ASSWGSYEQY; J gene: TRBJ2-7; D gene: NA; V gene: TRBV7-2; CDR3 length: 10
CDR3 protein: ATSLYNEQF; J gene: TRBJ2-1; D gene: NA; V gene: TRBV24-1; CDR3 length: 9
CDR3 protein: ASSEEGPMAGNTIY; J gene: TRBJ1-3; D gene: NA; V gene: TRBV25-1; CDR3 length: 14
CDR3 protein: ASSQLNFAQY; J gene: TRBJ2-5; D gene: NA; V gene: TRBV14; CDR3 length: 10
CDR3 protein: ASEPRPVNYGYT; J gene: TRBJ1-2; D gene: NA; V gene: TRBV5-8; CDR3 length: 12
CDR3 protein: ASSLGGPSSYNEQF; J gene: TRBJ2-1; D gene: NA; V gene: TRBV5-6; CDR3 length: 14
CDR3 protein: ASSWGAGTGSSDTQY; J gene: TRBJ2-3; D gene: TRBD1; V gene: TRBV5-1; CDR3 length: 15
CDR3 protein: ASSQDRGTSYYNEQF; J gene: TRBJ2-1; D gene: NA; V gene: TRBV4-1; CDR3 length: 15